This is a list of T cell receptor beta chains from one sample in a study of T cells in Graves' hyperthyroidism and ophthalmopathy. Via MiXCR, TCRdb re-called the multiplex PCR reads, giving one row per CDR3 protein. The table records approximately 420,000 distinct CDR3 sequences, about 15% of them present only once. The sample was blood. These receptors came from a woman in her twenties or thirties with Graves' hyperthyroidism. CDR3s include the opening cysteine and the closing phenylalanine or tryptophan. The order of the fields is J gene, V gene, clone size, D gene, CDR3 protein, CDR3 DNA. A D gene is named only where the DNA matches it firmly. Not all rows give a size; the values are once, few, many and, for expanded clones, a class.

TRBJ1-2,TRBV5-1,.,.,CASSLNPPSGYTF,TGCGCCAGCAGCTTGAACCCTCCCAGTGGCTACACCTTC
TRBJ2-7,TRBV20-1,.,.,CSARGGGTGSSYEQYF,TGCAGTGCTAGGGGAGGCGGGACGGGGAGCTCCTACGAGCAGTACTTC
TRBJ2-5,TRBV7-2,many,.,CASSLIVRETQYF,TGTGCCAGCAGCCTTATAGTGAGGGAGACCCAGTACTTC
TRBJ2-1,TRBV12-3/TRBV12-4,many,.,CASSPQGLAYNEQFF,TGTGCCAGCAGTCCTCAGGGTTTGGCGTACAATGAGCAGTTCTTC
TRBJ2-3,TRBV10-3,.,TRBD2,CAIKGHSGSTDTQYF,TGTGCCATCAAGGGTCATAGCGGGAGCACAGATACGCAGTATTTT
TRBJ2-7,TRBV9,many,.,CASSVGIDPSYEQYF,TGTGCCAGCAGCGTAGGAATAGACCCTTCCTACGAGCAGTACTTC
TRBJ2-1,TRBV20-1,many,.,CSARPQRVRSYNEQFF,TGCAGTGCTAGGCCCCAGCGGGTCCGCTCCTACAATGAGCAGTTCTTC
TRBJ1-1,TRBV3-1,.,TRBD1,CASSHNRGPNTEAFF,TGTGCCAGCAGCCACAACAGGGGCCCGAACACTGAAGCTTTCTTT
TRBJ2-1,TRBV6-1,.,TRBD2,CASIPFTAGGDNEQFF,TGTGCCAGCATTCCTTTTACGGCGGGAGGTGACAATGAGCAGTTCTTC
TRBJ2-5,TRBV6-1,few,.,CASSRTNGVQETQYF,TGTGCCAGCAGTCGGACTAACGGGGTACAAGAGACCCAGTACTTC
TRBJ2-2,TRBV20-1,few,TRBD1,CSAYRGANTGELFF,TGCAGTGCTTACAGGGGCGCCAACACCGGGGAGCTGTTTTTT
TRBJ2-7,TRBV5-1,many,.,CASSTDPTYEQYF,TGCGCCAGCAGCACGGACCCTACCTACGAGCAGTACTTC
TRBJ1-5,TRBV3-1,many,.,CASSQERDQPQHF,TGTGCCAGCAGCCAAGAACGGGACCAGCCCCAGCATTTT
TRBJ2-5,TRBV24-1,.,.,CATSDFLGVGALQGTQYF,TGTGCCACCAGTGATTTTTTAGGGGTGGGAGCCCTACAAGGGACCCAGTACTTC
TRBJ2-7,TRBV9,once,.,CASSSYGGRSYEQYF,TGTGCCAGCAGCTCCTACGGCGGCCGGTCCTACGAGCAGTACTTC
TRBJ2-7,TRBV3-1,many,.,CASSQLRSNEQYF,TGTGCCAGCAGCCAACTTCGGAGCAACGAGCAGTACTTC
TRBJ2-1,TRBV9,many,.,CASSVATWGNNEQFF,TGTGCCAGCAGCGTAGCTACTTGGGGCAACAATGAGCAGTTCTTC
TRBJ2-1,TRBV12-5,many,TRBD2,CASGSREDSYNEQFF,TGTGCTAGTGGTTCGCGGGAGGATTCCTACAATGAGCAGTTCTTC
TRBJ2-1,TRBV24-1,few,.,CATSEGGLEASKFF,TGTGCCACCAGTGAGGGGGGACTTGAGGCTTCCAAGTTCTTC
TRBJ2-1,TRBV20-1,few,.,CSAREGRSYNEQFF,TGCAGTGCTAGAGAGGGCCGCTCCTACAATGAGCAGTTCTTC
TRBJ2-2,TRBV6-5,few,.,CASSYSQGVAGELFF,TGTGCCAGCAGTTACTCACAGGGTGTAGCCGGGGAGCTGTTTTTT
TRBJ2-7,TRBV5-1,many,.,CASSLVGPSPYEQYF,TGCGCCAGCAGCTTGGTCGGTCCTTCCCCCTACGAGCAGTACTTC
TRBJ2-7,TRBV3-1,many,TRBD1,CASSQGTVRGLYEQYF,TGTGCCAGCAGCCAAGGAACGGTCAGGGGGCTCTACGAGCAGTACTTC
TRBJ2-4,TRBV11-2,few,.,CASSSNQGNIQYF,TGTGCCAGCAGCTCGAACCAGGGTAACATTCAGTACTTC
TRBJ2-1,TRBV29-1,.,.,CSVGEWTEQFF,TGCAGCGTTGGAGAGTGGACTGAGCAGTTCTTC
TRBJ2-2,TRBV12-3/TRBV12-4,many,TRBD1,CASSSGTGGLFF,TGTGCCAGCAGTTCGGGGACAGGGGGGTTGTTTTTT
TRBJ2-2,TRBV14,few,.,CASSHSNANTGELFF,TGTGCCAGCAGCCACAGCAACGCGAACACCGGGGAGCTGTTTTTT
TRBJ2-1,TRBV12-3/TRBV12-4,.,TRBD1,CASSLTGRYNEQFF,TGTGCCAGCAGTTTGACAGGGCGCTACAATGAGCAGTTCTTC
TRBJ2-1,TRBV18,few,TRBD2,CASSPNFLAGPLRSYNEQFF,TGTGCCAGCTCACCTAACTTCCTAGCGGGACCTCTTCGCTCCTACAATGAGCAGTTCTTC
TRBJ1-2,TRBV29-1,many,TRBD1,CSADPTGTGTYGYTF,TGCAGCGCCGACCCTACCGGGACAGGGACCTATGGCTACACCTTC
TRBJ2-7,TRBV24-1,.,.,CATSDPSVSEQYF,TGTGCCACCAGTGACCCTAGCGTTAGCGAGCAGTACTTC
TRBJ1-1,TRBV5-8,.,.,CASTPLGPQPEAFF,TGTGCCAGCACTCCTTTGGGGCCCCAGCCTGAAGCTTTCTTT
TRBJ2-3,TRBV9,.,.,CASSVAGRSDTQYF,TGTGCCAGCAGCGTAGCGGGGAGGTCTGATACGCAGTATTTT
TRBJ2-1,TRBV29-1,many,TRBD1,CSVTGGSEFRSKTYNEQFF,TGCAGCGTAACAGGGGGGAGTGAATTCCGGAGTAAGACATACAATGAGCAGTTCTTC
TRBJ2-2,TRBV7-2,many,.,CASSLAGGGTGELFF,TGTGCCAGCAGCTTAGCGGGAGGGGGGACCGGGGAGCTGTTTTTT
TRBJ2-3,TRBV11-2,many,.,CASSYRQPSTDTQYF,TGTGCCAGCAGCTATAGACAGCCGAGCACAGATACGCAGTATTTT
TRBJ2-3,TRBV24-1,.,.,CATSDTWPTDTQYF,TGTGCCACCAGTGATACCTGGCCCACAGATACGCAGTATTTT
TRBJ1-1,TRBV20-1,many,.,CSARVSLNTEAFF,TGCAGTGCTAGAGTAAGTCTGAACACTGAAGCTTTCTTT
TRBJ1-6,TRBV3-1,few,.,CASSQDKVESNNSPLHF,TGTGCCAGCAGCCAAGATAAGGTAGAGTCAAATAATTCACCCCTCCACTTT
TRBJ2-2,TRBV15,.,TRBD2,CATSREETSGMTGELFF,TGTGCCACCAGCAGGGAGGAGACTAGCGGGATGACCGGGGAGCTGTTTTTT
TRBJ1-3,TRBV10-3,few,.,CAIRDRASSGNTIYF,TGTGCCATCAGAGATCGGGCCTCCTCTGGAAACACCATATATTTT
TRBJ1-1,TRBV7-9,.,.,CASSFLRDLGTEAFF,TGTGCCAGCAGCTTTCTTCGGGACCTGGGCACTGAAGCTTTCTTT
TRBJ1-1,TRBV27,.,.,CASRKDIYTEAFF,TGTGCCAGCAGGAAGGACATATACACTGAAGCTTTCTTT
TRBJ1-1,TRBV12-3/TRBV12-4,.,.,CASSLGQGPYRGTEAFF,TGTGCCAGCAGTTTAGGGCAGGGCCCATACCGGGGAACTGAAGCTTTCTTT
TRBJ2-7,TRBV24-1,many,TRBD1,CATSDSGQGSYEQYF,TGTGCCACCAGTGATTCGGGACAGGGGAGCTACGAGCAGTACTTC
TRBJ2-1,TRBV5-8,few,.,CASSLGVGRGGNEQFF,TGTGCCAGCAGCTTAGGGGTCGGCAGGGGGGGCAATGAGCAGTTCTTC
TRBJ2-1,TRBV19,.,.,CASSIGSDGYEQFF,TGTGCCAGTAGTATAGGCTCGGATGGGTATGAGCAGTTCTTC
TRBJ2-3,TRBV27,many,TRBD2,CASSFLNSGSVTDMQYF,TGTGCCAGCAGTTTCCTTAATAGCGGGAGTGTTACAGATATGCAGTATTTT
TRBJ2-7,TRBV28,.,.,CASSFVLASSYEQYF,TGTGCCAGCAGTTTTGTTCTAGCGAGCTCCTACGAGCAGTACTTC
TRBJ1-2,TRBV9,many,.,CASSDPGGWASYGYTF,TGTGCCAGCAGCGACCCGGGGGGTTGGGCGTCCTATGGCTACACCTTC
TRBJ2-7,TRBV20-1,many,TRBD2,CSARERVAGIYEQYF,TGCAGTGCTAGAGAGCGAGTAGCGGGGATCTACGAGCAGTACTTC
TRBJ2-1,TRBV30,many,.,CAWSVARPGDNEQFF,TGTGCCTGGAGTGTCGCCAGGCCGGGAGACAATGAGCAGTTCTTC
TRBJ2-5,TRBV20-1,.,TRBD2,CSARDRASGRETQYF,TGCAGTGCTAGAGATAGGGCTAGCGGGAGGGAGACCCAGTACTTC
TRBJ2-1,TRBV7-9,few,TRBD2,CASSRRTSGDNEQFF,TGTGCCAGCAGCCGACGGACTAGCGGGGACAATGAGCAGTTCTTC
TRBJ2-1,TRBV14,many,.,CASSQDGGEQFF,TGTGCCAGCAGCCAAGATGGGGGGGAGCAGTTCTTC